Here is one T cell receptor beta chain with its context. The antigen is undetermined. Measured with immunoSEQ multiplex PCR; TCRdb has only the in-frame clones, and not every one. This table has a few million clones, over 90% appearing once. This entry is derived from a study of shared clonotypes between healthy human individuals. Overall study findings and caveats: Clonotype sharing among donors, it was expected, would be affected by sequencing depth.

V lost 8 bases, J lost 1 base, and 11 bases lay in between. Germline V CDR1 and CDR2: MDHEN, SYDVKM. CDR3 size: 13 residues. The sample comprised naive CD4+ T cells from PBMCs. As for subset: CD45RA+ positively selected. The J gene is TRBJ1-2, the V gene TRBV28; D is unclear. This sequence originates from a man aged 18 to 35 in good health. Some clones in this sample may be carry-over from other donors' samples. CDR3 sequence (DNA): TGTGCCAGCGCCAGCCGATATAACTATGGCTACACCTTC. Its translation is CASASRYNYGYTF.